Following are 3 T cell receptor beta chains from one sample sequenced in a study of response to subunit inactivated influenza vaccine. TCRdb processed the RT-PCR reads anew with MiXCR; each CDR3 protein has one entry. The repertoire has about 780,000 distinct CDR3 sequences, approximately 18% of them found once; the top ten carry around 9.9%. Sequenced material: PBMCs from blood, taken more than 4 days after vaccination. The receptors shown here come from a man in his fifties or sixties who received an inactivated influenza vaccine.

This sequence joins TRBV20-1 and TRBJ2-1; 9 nucleotides match TRBD2. CDR3 size: 15 residues. CDR1 and CDR2 from the germline V gene are DFQATT and SNEGSKA (reference sequence). Trimming removed 5 bases from V and 2 bases from J; junction bases left unmatched: 7. The CDR3 region has the DNA TGCAGTGCTGGGAGACTAGCGGCTACCTACAATGAGCAGTTCTTC. Protein: CSAGRLAATYNEQFF.

As regards this clonotype: A read error is likely, as this CDR3 ends without the conserved phenylalanine or tryptophan. This chain joins TRBV7-6 and TRBJ2-3, with 7 bases identical to TRBD2. Germline V CDR1 and CDR2: SGHVS, FNYEAQ. V gave up 3 bases and J gave up 0 bases; unmatched junction bases: 6. CDR3 length: 16 residues. The CDR3 nucleotides read TGTGCCAGCAGCTTCCCAGCGGGGACTAGCACAGATACGCAGTATTCT. Translated: CASSFPAGTSTDTQYS.

V and J are TRBV5-1 and TRBJ2-3; 12 positions agree with TRBD2. The germline CDR1 and CDR2 sequences are SGHRS and YFSETQ. The CDR3 runs 16 residues. V dropped 4 bases and J dropped 4; count of bases not matched to a gene: 7. CDR3 in amino acids: CASSETSGSGADTQYF. The CDR3 DNA reads TGCGCCAGCAGCGAGACTAGCGGGAGTGGGGCAGATACGCAGTATTTT.